The 11 T cell receptor beta chains below all came from one sample that was sequenced in a study of regulatory T cells in long-lasting Graves disease. Described time point: persistent/refractory GD, antithyroid drugs over 5 years with positive TRAb. The TCR library was made from RNA extracted from PBMCs. For TCR beta, libraries came from iRepertoire HTBI primers and Arm-PCR of CDR3 regions. TCRdb redid the calling of the multiplex PCR reads with MiXCR, one entry per CDR3 protein. This table holds some 370,000 distinct CDR3 sequences, around 21% found once. Here the sequenced sample was peripheral blood mononuclear cells (PBMCs), taken when the disease was refractory, from a patient treated with antithyroid drugs. These receptors originate from a female donor with Graves disease.

This clonotype was counted at least ten times. V usage is TRBV6-1 and J usage is TRBJ2-5; TRBD2 matches 8 bases. Germline values: CDR1 MNHNS, CDR2 SASEGT. The V gene end was trimmed by 6 bases and the J gene end by 4 bases; junction bases not matched to a gene: 13. The CDR3 is 16 residues long. The CDR3 sequence: CASSHTVQRELETQYF. CDR3 in DNA: TGTGCCAGCAGCCACACCGTACAGCGGGAGTTAGAGACCCAGTACTTC.

There are many counts of this clonotype. The genes are TRBV11-2 and TRBJ2-7; either TRBD1 or TRBD2 may fit D (6 bases each). The CDR3 contains 16 residues. Trimming pared 1 base from V and 0 bases from J, leaving 13 bases between. Germline values: CDR1 SGHAT, CDR2 FQNNGV. Here the CDR3 DNA reads TGTGCCAGCAGCTTAGTCGGGGGCGGGTTCTCCTACGAGCAGTACTTC. It specifies CASSLVGGGFSYEQYF.

A note on this clonotype: A read error may account for a junction end that differs from germline. The chain carries TRBV7-9 and TRBJ2-5; D could derive from TRBD1 or TRBD2 (5 bases each). The CDR3 extends over 13 amino acids. Germline V gene sequence: CDR1 SEHNR, CDR2 FQNEAQ (reference sequence). CDR3 nucleotides: TGTGCCAGCAGCTTGGACCCGGGGATTGGGGCGGACTTC. Protein sequence: CASSLDPGIGADF.

This clonotype was seen repeatedly, ten times or more. The V and J genes are TRBV19 and TRBJ1-1; 7 bases fit TRBD1. The V and J ends lost 6 bases and 2 bases, in that order; junction bases with no gene match: 9. The CDR3 runs 15 residues. CDR1 and CDR2 from the germline V gene are LNHDA and SQIVND (reference sequence). The CDR3 nucleotides are TGTGCCAGTAGGCTGACAGGGAAGGGTAACACTGAAGCTTTCTTT. It codes for CASRLTGKGNTEAFF.

This clonotype was observed many times. The rearrangement joins TRBV12-3 or TRBV12-4 to TRBJ1-4; weak D call: TRBD1 (5 bases). This CDR3 is built from 15 residues. V lost 6 bases and J 0 bases, leaving 11 bases between the germline ends. Here the CDR3 DNA reads TGTGCCAGCAGCCGCGGACATACAACTAATGAAAAACTGTTTTTT. The encoded protein is CASSRGHTTNEKLFF.

This clonotype has a count of ten or more. This chain joins TRBV6-1 and TRBJ2-5; D not resolved. V lost 6 bases to trimming and J lost 4 bases, with 12 bases between them. The germline V gene has CDR1 MNHNS and CDR2 SASEGT. The CDR3 is 13 residues long. The CDR3 DNA is TGTGCCAGCAGCGATTATACAGTAGAGACCCAGTACTTC. It encodes CASSDYTVETQYF.

V and J are TRBV12-3 or TRBV12-4 and TRBJ2-4; 7 nucleotides align to TRBD2. After removal of 5 bases from V and 4 bases from J, the junction contained 5 bases not matched to a gene. CDR3 length equals 14 residues. DNA of the CDR3: TGTGCCAGCAGTCCTGGGGGGGGGAAAAACATTCAGTACTTC. This encodes CASSPGGGKNIQYF.

As regards this clonotype: One end of the junction fails to match germline, which may point to a read error. The chain joins TRBV20-1 to TRBJ2-3, with D tentatively TRBD2 (5 bases). The CDR3 spans 14 residues. CDR1 is DFQATT and CDR2 is SNEGSKA in the germline V gene (reference sequence). CDR3 sequence reads: CSASERSSTDTQYF. The CDR3 DNA follows: TGCAGTGCTAGTGAGCGCTCTAGCACAGATACACAGTATTTT.

V usage is TRBV19 and J usage is TRBJ1-1; 7 positions agree with TRBD1. This CDR3 contains 14 residues. Trimming cost V 2 bases and J 4 bases; bases outside gene matches: 4. Germline values: CDR1 LNHDA, CDR2 SQIVND (reference sequence). The CDR3 DNA follows: TGTGCCAGTAGTATACAGGGGGGGCGCACTGAAGCTTTCTTT. It encodes CASSIQGGRTEAFF.

This clonotype was counted a few times. V is TRBV20-1 and J is TRBJ2-5; no clear D. CDR1 is DFQATT and CDR2 is SNEGSKA in the germline V gene (reference sequence). This CDR3 region has 14 residues. The germline V and J ends were trimmed by 5 bases and 2 bases, with 15 bases remaining between them. This chain's CDR3 is CSAARPALQETQYF. CDR3 coding DNA: TGCAGTGCTGCGAGGCCCGCCCTTCAAGAGACCCAGTACTTC.

This clonotype turned up a few times. The chain recombines TRBV4-3 with TRBJ2-3; 7 positions match TRBD2. The V gene's germline CDR1 is LGHNA and CDR2 YSLEER. The CDR3 covers 14 residues. Losses at the gene ends were 1 base for V and 10 bases for J; bases not matched to a gene: 8. The CDR3 sequence: CASSQALGGLAQYF. The CDR3 DNA is TGCGCCAGCAGCCAAGCCCTGGGAGGGCTCGCGCAGTATTTT.